These 10 T cell receptor beta chains were all obtained from the same sample, sequenced in a study of blood T cell repertoires in COVID-19. TCRdb keeps only in-frame clones here, not all; method: immunoSEQ multiplex PCR. Of over 130,000 clones listed, 70% to 90% are singletons. Source material: peripheral blood. These receptors all stem from an older man with acute or convalescent COVID-19.

The chain joins TRBV6-2 or TRBV6-3 to TRBJ2-7, with D tentatively TRBD1 (5 bases). This CDR3 is built from 20 residues. V was shortened by 2 bases and J by 1 base, with 27 bases between the two germline ends. Germline CDR1 MNHEY, CDR2 SVGEGT. CDR3: CASSYEMGKSRGPASYEQYF. CDR3 bases: TGTGCCAGCAGTTACGAGATGGGTAAGAGTAGGGGCCCGGCGTCCTACGAGCAGTACTTC.

The chain joins TRBV19 to TRBJ1-6, with TRBD1 identical over 7 bases. J lost 4 bases, V lost 3 bases, and 3 bases had no gene match. CDR3 length: 15 residues. Looked up from germline, CDR1 is LNHDA and CDR2 is SQIVND (reference sequence). Here the CDR3 reads CASSIGTDYNSPLHF. The CDR3 region has the DNA TGTGCCAGTAGTATCGGGACAGATTATAATTCACCCCTCCACTTT.

This clone was seen only once. The rearrangement joins TRBV6-5 to TRBJ2-1, with 10 bases lining up with TRBD2. The CDR3 has 15 amino acids. Trimming at V came to 6 bases and at J to 9 bases, leaving 11 bases not matched to a gene. CDR1 and CDR2 (germline): MNHEY, SVGAGI. CDR3 sequence: CASSLALAGDGEQFF. The CDR3 nucleotides are TGTGCCAGCAGCCTAGCTCTAGCGGGAGACGGTGAGCAGTTCTTC.

The V and J genes are TRBV5-1 and TRBJ2-7, with D possibly TRBD1 on 5 matching bases. CDR3 length: 14 residues. Germline V CDR1 and CDR2: SGHRS, YFSETQ. Trimming removed 7 bases from V and 6 bases from J, with 20 bases in between. The CDR3 sequence is CASGRQSPAAEQYF. In nucleotides, the CDR3 is TGCGCCAGCGGCCGACAGTCCCCCGCGGCCGAGCAGTACTTC.

The chain employs TRBV7-2 and TRBJ1-1; D is uncertain. V shed 3 bases and J shed 1 base, with 6 bases lying between them. The CDR3 loop spans 13 amino acids. Germline CDR1 is SGHTA and CDR2 is FQGNSA. The CDR3: CASSLYRNTEAFF. The CDR3 DNA follows: TGTGCCAGCAGCTTGTATCGGAACACTGAAGCTTTCTTT. The variable domain in full, with the rest retrieved from reference TRBV7-2 and TRBJ1-1, is GAGVSQSPSNKVTEKGKDVELRCDPISGHTALYWYRQSLGQGLEFLIYFQGNSAPDKSGLPSDRFSAERTGGSVSTLTIQRTQQEDSAVYLCASSLYRNTEAFFGQGTRLTVV.

This chain links TRBV18 with TRBJ2-7; TRBD2 might be the D (6 bases). Trimming pared 2 bases from V and 2 bases from J, leaving 10 bases between. This CDR3 contains 14 residues. Germline values: CDR1 KGHSH, CDR2 LQKENI. The CDR3 loop reads CASSPGGIPYEQYF. As DNA, the CDR3 is TGTGCCAGCTCACCAGGCGGGATTCCCTACGAGCAGTACTTC.

This rearrangement joins TRBV19 to TRBJ1-5, with D unclear. The CDR3 covers 13 residues. Trimming stripped 8 bases from V and 3 bases from J, with 11 bases between. Germline V lookup: CDR1 LNHDA, CDR2 SQIVND (reference sequence). The CDR3 is CASSPDINQPQHF. CDR3 nucleotides: TGTGCCAGTTCCCCTGACATCAATCAGCCCCAGCATTTT.

To note about this clone: Other DNA sequences of this sample code for an identical CDR3. The chain carries TRBV6-6 and TRBJ2-3, with 7 bases fitting TRBD1. Looked up from germline, CDR1 is MNHNY and CDR2 is SVGAGI (reference sequence). This CDR3 is built from 16 residues. J lost 5 bases, V lost 2 bases, and 10 bases had no gene match. The CDR3 here is CASSYPRTGVGDTQYF. CDR3 DNA: TGTGCCAGCAGTTACCCGCGAACAGGGGTGGGAGATACGCAGTATTTT.

The chain couples TRBV28 to TRBJ2-1; a possible D gene is TRBD2 (6 bases). CDR1 and CDR2 (germline): MDHEN, SYDVKM. The V and J ends lost 1 base and 7 bases respectively, with 11 bases between them. The CDR3 has 14 amino acids. This chain's CDR3 is CASSLYGGENEQFF. DNA for the CDR3: TGTGCCAGCAGTTTATACGGGGGTGAGAATGAGCAGTTCTTC.

This chain connects TRBV5-6 to TRBJ1-2; 9 bases line up with TRBD1. From germline, CDR1 is SGHDT and CDR2 YYEEEE. The CDR3 extends over 15 amino acids. V shed 1 base, J shed 8 bases, and the junction held 9 bases outside the gene matches. CDR3 in amino acids: CASSLQQGARGGYTF. CDR3 in DNA: TGTGCCAGCAGCTTGCAACAGGGGGCGCGGGGCGGCTACACCTTC.